The 4 T cell receptor beta chains below come from one sample, sequenced in a study of regulatory T cells in long-lasting Graves disease. Arm-PCR of CDR3 regions with iRepertoire HTBI primers generated TCR beta libraries. TCRdb reprocessed the multiplex PCR reads with MiXCR, giving one entry per CDR3 protein. The repertoire consists of 680,000 or so distinct CDR3 sequences, with roughly 15% occurring once and the leading ten covering around 18%. Time point of the sample: newly diagnosed GD, antithyroid drugs for less than 3 months. TCR sequences were obtained from RNA taken from PBMCs. This sample was shared with a second study, whose subject was T cells in Graves' hyperthyroidism and ophthalmopathy.

The material was peripheral blood mononuclear cells (PBMCs), obtained at new diagnosis, from a patient treated with antithyroid drugs. The receptor set was obtained from a woman aged 30 to 39 with Graves disease.

CDR3 loop: CASSPWEASYEQYF. The CDR3 DNA reads TGTGCCAGCAGCCCCTGGGAGGCCTCCTACGAGCAGTACTTC. The chain employs TRBV27 and TRBJ2-7; D might be TRBD2 (6 bases). Germline lookup yields CDR1 MNHEY and CDR2 SMNVEV (reference sequence). The CDR3 is 14 amino acids. Deletions cut 6 bases from V and 0 bases from J, with 12 bases between.

The chain carries TRBV29-1 and TRBJ2-5, with 7 bases that match TRBD1. Germline trimming cut 6 bases from V and 5 bases from J; bases unmatched to any gene: 6. This CDR3 spans 12 amino acids. Germline V lookup: CDR1 SQVTM, CDR2 ANQGSEA. For the CDR3, the DNA is TGCAGCGTCACACAGGGGAGCGAGACCCAGTACTTC. It yields the protein CSVTQGSETQYF.

This clonotype was picked up many times. A junction boundary mismatches the germline segment, possibly from a read error. The rearrangement joins TRBV29-1 to TRBJ1-1; a weak D match, TRBD1 (6 bases). CDR3 length: 15 amino acids. Germline V gene sequence: CDR1 SQVTM, CDR2 ANQGSEA. The CDR3 loop is CSVEGGFGSKTEAFF. CDR3 DNA: TGCAGCGTGGAAGGGGGTTTCGGAAGTAAAACTGAAGCTTTCTTT.

CDR3 region: CASSSRDRVPYNEQFF. The CDR3 region has the DNA TGTGCCAGCAGCTCCCGGGACAGGGTCCCCTACAATGAGCAGTTCTTC. The chain employs TRBV7-9 and TRBJ2-1, with 9 positions matching TRBD1. With 4 bases clipped from V and 2 bases from J, the junction kept 6 bases outside the gene matches. The CDR3 contains 16 residues. Germline V lookup: CDR1 SEHNR, CDR2 FQNEAQ (reference sequence).